The 16 T cell receptor beta chains in this list originate from one sample, sequenced in a study of immune heterogeneity within non-small cell lung tumors. For each sample, template was around 600 ng of bulk tumor genomic DNA. Biopsies that were spaced far apart were taken, several per primary tumor, during surgery. Patients went through curative surgery, and their non-small cell lung cancer was untreated and newly diagnosed. Multiplex PCR was performed with 32 V and 13 J primers, and it amplified TCR beta CDR3. TCRdb passed the multiplex PCR reads through MiXCR, listing each CDR3 protein once. The top ten hold roughly 8.1% of the sample, which has more than 9,000 distinct CDR3 sequences, 25% to 35% seen once. Material for sequencing was lung tumor tissue. The receptor set was obtained from a woman aged 55-70 years with non-small cell lung cancer.

This clonotype has a single count. This CDR3 fails to terminate in the conserved phenylalanine or tryptophan, so it likely reflects a read error. It is unclear where the CDR3 begins or ends on the DNA, so no DNA is shown, and the CDR3 is as TCRdb lists it. Here the CDR3 reads CASSLAAWQIEQYFGP. This chain joins TRBV7-6 and TRBJ2-3; the table's D call TRBD2 went unverified against the DNA. The CDR3 extends over 16 residues, inclusive of both ends. CDR1 is SGHVS, CDR2 FNYEAQ, per germline.

On this clonotype itself: The junction shows a germline mismatch at one end, possibly a read error. This rearrangement joins TRBV6-4 to TRBJ2-2, with D possibly TRBD1 on 5 matching bases. The CDR3 has 12 residues. CDR1 is MRHNA and CDR2 is SNTAGT in the germline V gene. The CDR3 DNA reads as TGTGCTAGCAGGGAAAAAGCCGGGGAGCTGTTTTTT. Translating it yields CASREKAGELFF.

Comment on this clonotype: A much bigger clone sits one base away, suggesting this may be a read error. The chain is built from TRBV14 and TRBJ2-7; 9 nucleotides match TRBD1. Germline V gene data show CDR1 as SGHDN and CDR2 as FVKESK. This CDR3 is 14 amino acids long. The CDR3 protein is CASGQGTGGDEQYF. The CDR3 nucleotides read TGTGCCAGCGGCCAAGGAACAGGGGGCGACGAGCAGTACTTC.

V usage is TRBV4-1 and J usage is TRBJ1-2; 7 nucleotides match TRBD1. Germline V gene data show CDR1 as MGHRA and CDR2 as YSYEKL. V was pared by 5 bases and J by 4 bases, with 7 bases of the junction left unmatched. The CDR3 has 14 residues. In DNA form, the CDR3 reads TGCGCCAGCAGCTTAAACAGGGGTGGCTATGGCTACACCTTC. Residues: CASSLNRGGYGYTF.

This clonotype has at least ten counts. The chain has TRBV7-3 and TRBJ2-3; the D gene is possibly TRBD1 (5 bases). The germline CDR1 and CDR2 sequences are SGHTA and FQGTGA. This CDR3 has 14 amino acids. V gave up 5 bases and J gave up 0 bases, with 9 bases separating them. Here the CDR3 DNA reads TGTGCCAGCAGCCAGACAGCTAGCACAGATACGCAGTATTTT. Amino acids: CASSQTASTDTQYF.

As for this clonotype: A junction boundary mismatches the germline segment, possibly from a read error. The chain carries TRBV5-1 and TRBJ2-7, with 7 nucleotides matching TRBD2. The CDR3 totals 12 residues. Germline V gives CDR1 SGHRS, CDR2 YFSETQ. CDR3 sequence (DNA): TGTGCCAGCAGCCCTAGCGGCTACGAGCAGTACTTC. Protein: CASSPSGYEQYF.

In this sample, this clonotype turned up many times. This sequence joins TRBV19 and TRBJ1-5; D perhaps matches TRBD1 (6 bases). The CDR3 has 15 residues. Trimming cost V 1 base and J 10 bases, with 17 bases left between them. Per the germline V gene, CDR1 is LNHDA and CDR2 is SQIVND (reference sequence). This chain's CDR3 is CASSIVGQGKQPQHF. The CDR3 DNA follows: TGTGCCAGTAGTATAGTAGGGCAGGGGAAGCAACCCCAGCATTTT.

As to this clonotype: One end of the junction does not line up with germline, which may come from a read error. The chain has TRBV10-3 and TRBJ2-2; D is perhaps TRBD1 (6 bases). Germline values: CDR1 ENHRY, CDR2 SYGVKD. This CDR3 comprises 14 residues. For the CDR3, the DNA is TGTGCCATCAGTGCCACAGGGAACACCGGGGAGCTTTTTTTT. Translation gives CAISATGNTGELFF.

By sample share, this clonotype is medium-sized. The rearrangement uses TRBV24-1 and TRBJ1-1; D gene ambiguous. Germline CDR1 reads KGHDR; CDR2 reads SFDVKD. The CDR3 spans 12 residues. V shed 4 bases and J shed 0 bases, with 2 bases lying between them. The CDR3 DNA is TGTGCCACCAGTGACATGAACACTGAAGCTTTCTTT. Protein sequence: CATSDMNTEAFF.

About this clonotype: A much larger clone lies a single base off, so this may be a read error. The chain links TRBV18 to TRBJ2-1, with D unclear. This CDR3 has 14 residues. Trimming shortened V by 2 bases and J by 7 bases, and 12 bases separated the two germline ends. Germline assignment: CDR1 KGHSH and CDR2 LQKENI. CDR3 DNA sequence: TGTGCCAGCTCACCAAGGATACAACCTAATGAGCAGTTCTTC. This codes for CASSPRIQPNEQFF.

Comment on this clonotype: A much larger clone lies a single base off, so this may be a read error. The rearrangement links TRBV11-1 to TRBJ2-1, with D possibly being TRBD2 (6 bases). In germline, CDR1 is SGHAT, CDR2 FQDESV (reference sequence). The CDR3 contains 15 residues. Deletions cut 0 bases from V and 6 bases from J, with 12 bases between. The CDR3 DNA follows: TGTGCCAGCAGCTTAGCGGGAGGATACTTCAATGAGCAGTTCTTC. This sequence encodes CASSLAGGYFNEQFF.

This clonotype is medium-sized in the sample. The chain recombines TRBV6-2 or TRBV6-3 with TRBJ2-7, with 7 bases aligning to TRBD1. J was trimmed by 3 bases and V by 0 bases; bases with no gene match: 5. Germline V gene data show CDR1 as MNHEY and CDR2 as SVGEGT. The CDR3 consists of 15 residues. CDR3 sequence: CASSYSTRTGYEQYF. The CDR3 DNA sequence: TGTGCCAGCAGTTACTCGACCCGGACAGGCTACGAGCAGTACTTC.

In its sample, this clonotype was seen many times. The chain recombines TRBV20-1 with TRBJ2-3, with 14 bases lining up with TRBD2. V trimming: 1 base; J trimming: 7 bases; junction bases outside the gene matches: 10. The CDR3 loop spans 17 amino acids. Germline V gene sequence: CDR1 DFQATT, CDR2 SNEGSKA (reference sequence). CDR3 protein: CSARAYNGLAGGHTQYF. The CDR3 region has the DNA TGCAGTGCTAGAGCTTACAACGGACTAGCGGGAGGACATACGCAGTATTTT.

This clonotype was counted between two and nine times. This may be a read error, as it is one base from a much larger clone. The CDR3 spells CATSRDGGSNEQFF. The DNA of the CDR3 is TGTGCCACCAGCAGAGATGGAGGTAGCAATGAGCAGTTCTTC. V gene TRBV15 combines with J gene TRBJ2-1, with a tentative D call TRBD2 (5 bases). Germline V lookup: CDR1 LNHNV, CDR2 YYDKDF (reference sequence). The CDR3 runs 14 residues. The V end lost 0 bases, the J end lost 6 bases, and 9 bases lay between the germline ends.

A note on this clonotype: This may be a read error: a much more frequent sequence differs by one nucleotide. This chain links TRBV5-1 with TRBJ2-7; TRBD2 agrees at 9 bases. Trimming removed 5 bases from V and 3 bases from J; junction bases left unmatched: 9. This CDR3 is 15 amino acids long. Germline loops: CDR1 SGHRS, CDR2 YFSETQ. CDR3 loop: CASRLDGTSRYEQYF. DNA of the CDR3: TGCGCCAGCAGACTAGACGGGACTAGCCGCTACGAGCAGTACTTC.

This clonotype showed up many times. The CDR3 sequence is CASGLEGSRHNEQFF. In nucleotides, the CDR3 is TGTGCTAGTGGTTTGGAGGGAAGTCGGCACAATGAGCAGTTCTTC. The V call is TRBV12-5, the J call TRBJ2-1; no clear D. There are 15 residues in the CDR3. V was shortened by 1 base and J by 5 bases, with 12 bases between the two germline ends. Germline V CDR1 and CDR2: LGHNT, FRNRAP.